Sequencing of this T cell receptor (beta chain) was carried out in a study of cytomegalovirus exposure and HLA in healthy donors. Study at large: The early release's HLA-typed donors yielded some 85 million unique TCRs. General study results and limits: The CMV antigen specificity of a few CMV-associated chains was confirmed through in vitro analysis. An apparent linkage of common viral pathogens to several of the most significant clusters emerged in a later analysis.

Only one count was recorded for this clone. Its antigen remains unidentified. Primers included in the PCR were 60 Vbeta and 13 Jbeta primers. Assay used: immunoSEQ multiplex PCR; TCRdb lists only in-frame clones, some missing. The data hold over 80,000 clones, with about four fifths observed a single time. CDR1 and CDR2 from the germline V gene are GTSNPN and SVGIG (reference sequence). After removal of 4 bases from V and 5 bases from J, the junction contained 14 bases not matched to a gene. The CDR3 is 17 amino acids. The sequenced sample consisted of PBMCs. The chain combines TRBV30 with TRBJ2-3; 11 nucleotides align to TRBD1. This receptor was identified in a man aged 35-49 years in good health and CMV-seropositive. CDR3 sequence: CAWNRAGGQGVEDTQYF. The CDR3 coding sequence is TGTGCCTGGAACAGGGCAGGGGGACAGGGGGTTGAAGATACGCAGTATTTT.